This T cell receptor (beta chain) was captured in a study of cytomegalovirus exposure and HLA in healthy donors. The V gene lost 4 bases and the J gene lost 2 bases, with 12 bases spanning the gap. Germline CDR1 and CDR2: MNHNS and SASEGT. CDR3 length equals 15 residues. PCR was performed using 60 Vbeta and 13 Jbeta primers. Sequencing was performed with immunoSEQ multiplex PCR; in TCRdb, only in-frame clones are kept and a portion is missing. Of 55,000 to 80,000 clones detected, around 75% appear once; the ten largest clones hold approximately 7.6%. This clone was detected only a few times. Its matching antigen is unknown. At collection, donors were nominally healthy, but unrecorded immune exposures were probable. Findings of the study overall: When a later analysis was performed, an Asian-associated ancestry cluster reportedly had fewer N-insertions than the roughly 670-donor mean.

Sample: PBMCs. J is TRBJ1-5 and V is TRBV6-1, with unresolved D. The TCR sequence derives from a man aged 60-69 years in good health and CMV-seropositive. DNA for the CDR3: TGTGCCAGCAGTGCCAGTGGTATTGGCAATCAGCCCCAGCATTTT. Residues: CASSASGIGNQPQHF.